These 12 T cell receptor beta chains share one sample of origin, sequenced in a study of beta chain features in type 1 diabetes. Study findings and constraints: In every one of the four CD4+ subsets, TCRB CDR3s were moderately but significantly shorter in Type 1 diabetes patients.

Their cognate antigens are unknown. As every portion of the isolated RNA was reverse transcribed, the sequencing read expressed TCRB transcripts. Clones were sequenced by immunoSEQ multiplex PCR, and TCRdb holds only the in-frame ones, with some missing. The profile covers about 700,000 clones, with roughly an eighth appearing a single time and approximately 0.022% taken by the ten largest. The specimen was naive CD4+ T cells from blood. Receptors originate from a man younger than 30 with type 1 diabetes.

The rearrangement links TRBV6-1 to TRBJ1-2; D is possibly TRBD1 (5 bases). The CDR3 is made up of 15 amino acids. The ends were cut back, 1 base at V and 4 bases at J, with 13 bases in the middle. The germline CDR1 and CDR2 sequences are MNHNS and SASEGT. DNA of the CDR3: TGTGCCAGCAGTGAAGGACGGGCTGGGGGCTATGGCTACACCTTC. This encodes CASSEGRAGGYGYTF.

This chain connects TRBV28 to TRBJ1-6; D might be TRBD1 (6 bases). From germline, CDR1 is MDHEN and CDR2 SYDVKM. Trimming took 5 bases from V and 14 from J, leaving 16 bases between them. The CDR3 consists of 13 residues. CDR3: CASSLPDSLTLHF. CDR3 nucleotides: TGTGCCAGCAGTCTCCCGGACAGTCTTACCCTCCACTTT.

This clone came up a few times. CDR3 coding DNA: TGTGCCTGGCAAACAGGGGCGGGGGATCAGCCCCAGCATTTT. Its translation: CAWQTGAGDQPQHF. V usage is TRBV30 and J usage is TRBJ1-5, with TRBD1 matching 7 bases. With 5 bases clipped from V and 5 bases from J, the junction kept 9 bases outside the gene matches. The CDR3 sequence is 14 residues long. Germline loops: CDR1 GTSNPN, CDR2 SVGIG (reference sequence).

The chain is built from TRBV5-6 and TRBJ2-2; D call uncertain. Germline V lookup: CDR1 SGHDT, CDR2 YYEEEE. This CDR3 region has 12 residues. Trimming removed 0 bases at V and 6 bases at J, with 3 bases between. The chain's CDR3 is CASSLGPGELFF. Written as DNA, the CDR3 is TGTGCCAGCAGCTTGGGGCCCGGGGAGCTGTTTTTT.

In its sample, this clone was seen a few times. The chain has TRBV7-9 and TRBJ2-7; unclear D gene. There are 13 residues in the CDR3. The germline CDR1 and CDR2 sequences are SEHNR and FQNEAQ (reference sequence). With 3 bases removed from V and 5 bases from J, the gap between germline ends came to 11 bases. CDR3 protein: CASSFFLGNEQYF. DNA of the CDR3: TGTGCCAGCAGCTTCTTCTTAGGGAACGAGCAGTACTTC.

The sample holds a few counts of this clone. The chain has TRBV29-1 and TRBJ2-1, with 11 bases matching TRBD2. The ends lost 5 bases at V and 6 bases at J; junction bases unmatched: 3. From germline, CDR1 is SQVTM and CDR2 ANQGSEA. The CDR3 sequence is 13 residues long. The CDR3 nucleotides are TGCAGCGTTTCAGGACTAGCGGGCAATGAGCAGTTCTTC. This encodes CSVSGLAGNEQFF.

This clone has only a few counts. This sample also contains other DNA sequences that code for the same CDR3. The gene calls are TRBV5-1 and TRBJ2-1, with D unclear. Germline V CDR1 and CDR2: SGHRS, YFSETQ. The CDR3 sequence is 15 residues long. Trimming shortened V by 0 bases and J by 0 bases, and 7 bases separated the two germline ends. CDR3 nucleotide sequence: TGCGCCAGCAGCTTGGGCGTAAGCTCCTACAATGAGCAGTTCTTC. Protein: CASSLGVSSYNEQFF. Full variable domain (missing parts from reference TRBV5-1 and TRBJ2-1): KAGVTQTPRYLIKTRGQQVTLSCSPISGHRSVSWYQQTPGQGLQFLFEYFSETQRNKGNFPGRFSGRQFSNSRSEMNVSTLELGDSALYLCASSLGVSSYNEQFFGPGTRLTVL.

The chain employs TRBV5-1 and TRBJ1-2, with 8 bases aligning to TRBD1. The CDR3 is 17 residues long. J gave up 7 bases and V 3 bases, and 17 bases lay outside the gene matches. CDR1 is SGHRS, CDR2 YFSETQ, per germline. CDR3 in DNA: TGCGCCAGCAGCTCCCAGCCCTCGACAGGGGATCATGGTGGCTACACCTTC. Translation gives CASSSQPSTGDHGGYTF.

The chain combines TRBV30 with TRBJ1-5; 8 positions agree with TRBD1. Germline CDR1 reads GTSNPN; CDR2 reads SVGIG (reference sequence). This CDR3 comprises 17 residues. The trim removed 3 bases at V and 0 bases at J, leaving 10 bases unmatched. CDR3 in DNA: TGTGCCTGGAGCGCCGGCGCAGGGGGCTTTAGCAATCAGCCCCAGCATTTT. Protein: CAWSAGAGGFSNQPQHF.

This clone was detected a few times. This chain joins TRBV28 and TRBJ2-6; D is perhaps TRBD1 (6 bases). V lost 7 bases to trimming and J lost 5 bases, with 15 bases between them. The CDR3 spans 15 residues. Germline V gene lookup returns CDR1 MDHEN and CDR2 SYDVKM. CDR3 residues: CASTSGGQRANVLTF. The CDR3 DNA follows: TGTGCCAGCACTTCTGGGGGACAAAGGGCCAACGTCCTGACTTTC.

J is TRBJ1-2 and V is TRBV4-1, with 10 bases fitting TRBD1. Trimming took 4 bases from V and 6 from J; bases not matched to a gene: 5. From germline, CDR1 is MGHRA and CDR2 YSYEKL. The CDR3 is 14 residues long. In nucleotides, the CDR3 is TGCGCCAGCAGCCTATCAGGGACAGGGGATGGCTACACCTTC. This gives the protein CASSLSGTGDGYTF.

The V and J genes are TRBV15 and TRBJ2-2; 7 bases match TRBD2. This CDR3 contains 16 residues. Germline values: CDR1 LNHNV, CDR2 YYDKDF (reference sequence). Trimming took 1 base from V and 5 from J; bases not matched to a gene: 7. Written as DNA, the CDR3 is TGTGCCACCAGCAGAGGCGGGGGAGTAAAGACCGGGGAGCTGTTTTTT. As protein: CATSRGGGVKTGELFF.